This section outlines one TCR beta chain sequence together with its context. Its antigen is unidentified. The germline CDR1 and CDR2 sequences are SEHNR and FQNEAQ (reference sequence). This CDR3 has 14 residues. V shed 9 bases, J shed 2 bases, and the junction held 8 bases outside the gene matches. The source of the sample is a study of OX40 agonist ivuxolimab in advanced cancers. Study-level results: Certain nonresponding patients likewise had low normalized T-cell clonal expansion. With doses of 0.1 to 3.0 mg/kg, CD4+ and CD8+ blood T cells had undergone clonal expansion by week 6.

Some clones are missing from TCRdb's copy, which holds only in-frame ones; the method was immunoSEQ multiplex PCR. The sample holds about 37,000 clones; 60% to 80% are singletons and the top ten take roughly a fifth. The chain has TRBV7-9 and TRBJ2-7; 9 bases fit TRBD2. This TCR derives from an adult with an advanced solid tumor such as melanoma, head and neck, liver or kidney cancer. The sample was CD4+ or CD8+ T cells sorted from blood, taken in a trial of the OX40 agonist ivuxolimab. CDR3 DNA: TGTGCCAGTTGTTCTAGCGGGGAGACCTACGAGCAGTACTTC. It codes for CASCSSGETYEQYF.